These 11 T cell receptor beta chains originate from one sample sequenced in a study of T cell responses to AZD1222 COVID-19 vaccine. Generated by immunoSEQ multiplex PCR, the TCRdb table keeps only in-frame clones and is missing some. The sample carries just over 90,000 clones, 80% to 90% recorded once. Here the sequenced sample was peripheral blood, taken 28 days after the second AZD1222 dose. These TCRs come from an adult who received the AZD1222 COVID-19 vaccine.

This clone has a handful of counts. The chain uses TRBV5-1 and TRBJ1-2; perhaps TRBD1 as D (5 bases). This CDR3 spans 13 amino acids. Trimming took off 3 bases at V and 2 bases at J, with 8 bases between the two ends. Germline loops: CDR1 SGHRS, CDR2 YFSETQ. CDR3 amino acids: CASSSGGNYGYTF. The CDR3 DNA reads TGCGCCAGCAGCTCCGGGGGAAACTATGGCTACACCTTC.

This clone was recorded a few times. The V call is TRBV6-5, the J call TRBJ1-1; weak D call: TRBD1 (6 bases). This CDR3 is 15 amino acids long. The V end was cut by 5 bases, the J end by 4 bases, with 17 bases between. From germline, CDR1 is MNHEY and CDR2 SVGAGI. The DNA of the CDR3 is TGTGCCAGCAGTCGGAACAGGGTGGCGTTCACTGAAGCTTTCTTT. This sequence encodes CASSRNRVAFTEAFF.

V gene TRBV4-2 combines with J gene TRBJ1-4; tentative D call: TRBD1 (5 bases). This CDR3 region has 17 residues. Deletions cut 0 bases from V and 7 bases from J, with 18 bases between. Germline V gives CDR1 LGHNA, CDR2 YNFKEQ. Here the CDR3 DNA reads TGTGCCAGCAGCCAAGAGAGGGACGTGATATACGGTGAAAAACTGTTTTTT. This sequence encodes CASSQERDVIYGEKLFF.

The chain recombines TRBV12-3 or TRBV12-4 with TRBJ2-1; no clear D gene. Deletions cut 4 bases from V and 8 bases from J, with 9 bases between. CDR3 size: 12 residues. The CDR3 region has the DNA TGTGCCAGCAGTTCCGGGTTCGATGAGCAGTTCTTC. Translation: CASSSGFDEQFF.

The J gene is TRBJ2-7, the V gene TRBV19; 10 bases match TRBD2. CDR3 length equals 15 residues. From germline, CDR1 is LNHDA and CDR2 SQIVND (reference sequence). The trim removed 3 bases at V and 3 bases at J, leaving 5 bases unmatched. DNA of the CDR3: TGTGCCAGTAGTATCGCGGCTAGCGGGGGCTACGAGCAGTACTTC. Protein product: CASSIAASGGYEQYF.

J is TRBJ2-7 and V is TRBV6-2 or TRBV6-3; a weak D match, TRBD1 (5 bases). The CDR3 has 13 residues. Trimming shortened V by 4 bases and J by 4 bases, and 11 bases separated the two germline ends. CDR1 is MNHEY, CDR2 SVGEGT, per germline. CDR3 DNA: TGTGCCAGCAGTTTGGGGCACGGTTACGAGCAGTACTTC. Translation: CASSLGHGYEQYF.

This sequence joins TRBV19 and TRBJ1-4; D unclear. V gave up 5 bases and J gave up 5 bases, with 9 bases separating them. Per the germline V gene, CDR1 is LNHDA and CDR2 is SQIVND (reference sequence). CDR3 length equals 13 residues. This CDR3 is CASSRGRNEKLFF. DNA for the CDR3: TGTGCCAGTAGTCGAGGGAGAAATGAAAAACTGTTTTTT.

This sequence joins TRBV12-5 and TRBJ2-6, with D possibly TRBD1 on 5 matching bases. Germline CDR1 and CDR2: LGHNT and FRNRAP. Trimming cost V 2 bases and J 0 bases, with 20 bases left between them. The CDR3 covers 20 residues. DNA for the CDR3: TGTGCTAGTGGTTTGTACAATGGTGGCAGGGAACCCTCTGGGGCCAACGTCCTGACTTTC. Translated, it gives CASGLYNGGREPSGANVLTF.

The chain links TRBV19 to TRBJ2-1, with 7 nucleotides matching TRBD2. This CDR3 has 17 residues. V lost 5 bases and J lost 6; bases outside the gene matches: 16. Germline V gene lookup returns CDR1 LNHDA and CDR2 SQIVND (reference sequence). In DNA form, the CDR3 reads TGTGCCAGTAGTTATCTTCTACGCGGGAGTCTCGTCAATGAGCAGTTCTTC. Translating it yields CASSYLLRGSLVNEQFF. Complete variable domain (other parts from reference TRBV19 and TRBJ2-1): DGGITQSPKYLFRKEGQNVTLSCEQNLNHDAMYWYRQDPGQGLRLIYYSQIVNDFQKGDIAEGYSVSREKKESFPLTVTSAQKNPTAFYLCASSYLLRGSLVNEQFFGPGTRLTVL.

The gene calls are TRBV4-3 and TRBJ1-5; D not resolved. In germline, CDR1 is LGHNA, CDR2 YSLEER. With 0 bases removed from V and 1 base from J, the gap between germline ends came to 7 bases. The CDR3 consists of 15 residues. CDR3 region: CASSQDGASNQPQHF. The CDR3 DNA sequence: TGCGCCAGCAGCCAAGATGGCGCAAGCAATCAGCCCCAGCATTTT.

The V gene is TRBV5-1, the J gene TRBJ2-5; tentative D call: TRBD1 (5 bases). V dropped 6 bases and J dropped 8 bases, with 20 bases sitting between them. The CDR3 has 14 amino acids. The germline V gene encodes CDR1 SGHRS and CDR2 YFSETQ. Here the CDR3 DNA reads TGCGCCAGCACCCCGGACGGCGACAGCCCAACCCAGTACTTC. The encoded protein is CASTPDGDSPTQYF.